A selection of T cell receptor beta chains follows, all from one sample in a study of blood T cell repertoires in COVID-19. Clones were read by immunoSEQ multiplex PCR, and TCRdb kept only the in-frame ones, dropping some. The sample contains 65,000 to 85,000 clones, 80% to 90% of which appear only once. The sample consisted of peripheral blood. These TCRs come from a man aged 45 to 65 with acute or convalescent COVID-19. CDR3s include the opening cysteine and the closing phenylalanine or tryptophan. Fields, in order: J gene, D gene, clone size, V gene, CDR3 DNA, CDR3 protein. A D gene is named only where the DNA matches it firmly. Clone size, where shown, is once, few, many, or a class for clones that have expanded.

TRBJ1-1,-,once,TRBV6-1,TGTGCCAGCAGTTCGGACACTCCTGAAGCTTTCTTT,CASSSDTPEAFF
TRBJ1-5,-,-,TRBV2,TGTGCCAGCAGGTTTATTCAGGGGAGTCAGCCCCAGCATTTT,CASRFIQGSQPQHF
TRBJ2-5,TRBD1,-,TRBV28,TGTGCCAGCAGTTTAGCGGGGACAGGGAAAGAGACCCAGTACTTC,CASSLAGTGKETQYF
TRBJ2-2,-,-,TRBV6-5,TGTGCCAGCAGTTACGGGTTCGACAGATTAACCGGGGAGCTGTTTTTT,CASSYGFDRLTGELFF
TRBJ1-2,-,-,TRBV14,TGTGCCAGCAGCCAGGGACGTACAGGGATCGCTGGTGGCTACACCTTC,CASSQGRTGIAGGYTF
TRBJ1-1,TRBD1,few,TRBV19,TGTGCCAGTAGCAGGGGGACGACGGGGAACACTGAAGCTTTCTTT,CASSRGTTGNTEAFF
TRBJ2-5,-,few,TRBV29-1,TGCAGCGTTCCAAAGGAGGTCCAAGAGACCCAGTACTTC,CSVPKEVQETQYF
TRBJ2-4,TRBD1,-,TRBV14,TGTGCCAGCAGCCAGGTGACAGGGGGCCGCGTGGGGTCGGACATTCAGTACTTC,CASSQVTGGRVGSDIQYF
TRBJ2-3,-,-,TRBV7-2,TGTGCCAGCAGCTTATTTGTCCAGGCCACAGATACGCAGTATTTT,CASSLFVQATDTQYF
TRBJ2-3,TRBD2,-,TRBV20-1,TGCAGTGCTAGTCCTAGCGGGAACCCAGATACGCAGTATTTT,CSASPSGNPDTQYF
TRBJ1-1,-,-,TRBV7-9,TGTGCCAGCAGCCCGAGGACATCTGTGTACACTGAAGCTTTCTTT,CASSPRTSVYTEAFF
TRBJ1-4,TRBD1,-,TRBV25-1,TGTGCCAGCAGTGACTCTACGGGACAGTATGCAACTAATGAAAAACTGTTTTTT,CASSDSTGQYATNEKLFF
TRBJ2-2,-,few,TRBV7-2,TGTGCCAGCAGCTTAGCATACACGACAGCTTACACCGGGGAGCTGTTTTTT,CASSLAYTTAYTGELFF
TRBJ2-2,TRBD2,-,TRBV4-2,TGTGCCAGCAGCCAAGATCAAGGTCTAGCGGGACTCACCGGGGAGCTGTTTTTT,CASSQDQGLAGLTGELFF
TRBJ2-4,-,once,TRBV9,TGTGCCAGCAGCGTAGGGGGCCAGGACATTCAGTACTTC,CASSVGGQDIQYF
TRBJ2-1,-,-,TRBV28,TGTGCCAGCAGTTTAGGGGACTTCTCCTACAATGAGCAGTTCTTC,CASSLGDFSYNEQFF
TRBJ2-5,-,once,TRBV5-1,TGCGCCAGCAGCCAGGAGGGGGAGACCCAGTACTTC,CASSQEGETQYF
TRBJ2-1,-,-,TRBV19,TGTGCCAGTAGTAACATAGGGACAAAAAAAAACAATGAGCAGTTCTTC,CASSNIGTKKNNEQFF
TRBJ1-5,-,-,TRBV24-1,TGTGCCACCAGTGATTCGACAGACCCACATCAGCCCCAGCATTTT,CATSDSTDPHQPQHF
TRBJ1-1,TRBD1,-,TRBV6-5,TGTGCCAGCAGTATCACGCCAGGGACAGCCCGTGAAGCTTTCTTT,CASSITPGTAREAFF
TRBJ1-2,TRBD1,-,TRBV5-1,TGCGCCAGCAGCTTGGAGGGGACAGGGGGTGGCTACACCTTC,CASSLEGTGGGYTF
TRBJ2-7,TRBD2,-,TRBV6-2/TRBV6-3,TGTGCCAGCAGTCCCACTGCTAGCGGCTCCTACGAGCAGTACTTC,CASSPTASGSYEQYF
TRBJ1-1,-,-,TRBV6-5,TGTGCCAGCAGTTCCCCTATCGGGGGCACTGAAGCTTTCTTT,CASSSPIGGTEAFF
TRBJ2-3,TRBD2,-,TRBV24-1,TGTGCCACCAGTGCGGGGGTAGCGGGAGCCACAGATACGCAGTATTTT,CATSAGVAGATDTQYF
TRBJ1-5,TRBD1,-,TRBV6-6,TGTGCCAGCAGTCCAAGTACAGGGGGCCCTCCCCGCCAGCATTTT,CASSPSTGGPPRQHF
TRBJ1-1,TRBD1,-,TRBV6-6,TGTGCCAGCAGCTACCGGGACAGGAACACTGAAGCTTTCTTT,CASSYRDRNTEAFF
TRBJ1-1,-,-,TRBV27,TGTGCCAGCAGTCCCACCACAGGGAACACTGAAGCTTTCTTT,CASSPTTGNTEAFF
TRBJ2-1,-,-,TRBV7-8,TGTGCCAGCAGCACTTACAGGTTTAGCTCCTACAATGAGCAGTTCTTC,CASSTYRFSSYNEQFF
TRBJ2-1,TRBD2,-,TRBV11-2,TGTGCCAGCAGCTTCGCCAGCCCCGCGGTAGCGGGAGTGCGGTATGAGCAGTTCTTC,CASSFASPAVAGVRYEQFF
TRBJ2-2,TRBD2,-,TRBV19,TGTGCCAGTAGTGGAGAAGGACTAGCGGGAGGAACCGGGGAGCTGTTTTTT,CASSGEGLAGGTGELFF
TRBJ2-3,TRBD2,-,TRBV12-3/TRBV12-4,TGTGCCAGCAGACCCCCTAGCGGTGATACGCAGTATTTT,CASRPPSGDTQYF
TRBJ1-2,TRBD1,-,TRBV10-2,TGCGCCAGCAGTGGACAGGGGGTTCTTGCTAACTATGGCTACACCTTC,CASSGQGVLANYGYTF
TRBJ2-3,TRBD1,-,TRBV5-4,TGTGCCAGCAGCTTGCAGGGACAGGTCACAGATACGCAGTATTTT,CASSLQGQVTDTQYF
TRBJ1-3,TRBD1,-,TRBV4-3,TGCGCCAGCAGCCAAGGACAGGGGAGAAACACCATATATTTT,CASSQGQGRNTIYF
TRBJ1-2,-,-,TRBV7-2,TGTGCCAGCAGCCCCCCCCCGGGAGTGGAAGGCTACACCTTC,CASSPPPGVEGYTF
TRBJ1-2,-,-,TRBV18,TGTGCCAGCTCACCCTCGACAAGTAACTATGGCTACACCTTC,CASSPSTSNYGYTF
TRBJ1-5,-,-,TRBV24-1,TGTGCCACCGGACACGGGGGGAATCTTCAGCCCCAGCATTTT,CATGHGGNLQPQHF
TRBJ1-6,-,-,TRBV2,TGTGCCAGCACTCCTTGGGAGAGCTCCTATAATTCACCCCTCCACTTT,CASTPWESSYNSPLHF